Shown below are 24 T cell receptor beta chains from a single sample sequenced in a study of regulatory T cells in long-lasting Graves disease. Described time point: newly diagnosed GD, antithyroid drugs for less than 3 months. Preparation of the TCR library used RNA extracted from PBMCs. Library construction for TCR beta used iRepertoire HTBI primers and Arm-PCR of CDR3 regions. TCRdb redid the calling of the multiplex PCR reads with MiXCR, one entry per CDR3 protein. The top ten clones hold 20% to 25% of a sample with more than 300,000 distinct CDR3 sequences, roughly a sixth of them seen once. The sample here was peripheral blood mononuclear cells (PBMCs), taken at new diagnosis, from a patient treated with antithyroid drugs. These TCRs come from a female donor with Graves disease.

This clonotype was counted many times. This rearrangement joins TRBV28 to TRBJ2-7; D possibly matches TRBD1 or TRBD2 (6 bases each). Germline-derived CDR1 and CDR2 are MDHEN and SYDVKM. Trimming cost V 6 bases and J 3 bases, with 15 bases left between them. This CDR3 has 14 amino acids. CDR3 bases: TGTGCCAGCAGGCCGGGCGGGACACTCTACGAGCAGTACTTC. It yields the protein CASRPGGTLYEQYF.

To note about this clonotype: Given a much more abundant clone one base away, this may be a read error. The chain links TRBV30 to TRBJ2-5; D remains ambiguous. Germline loops: CDR1 GTSNPN, CDR2 SVGIG (reference sequence). The CDR3 is 12 residues long. Here the CDR3 reads CARSLLKETQYF. In DNA, the CDR3 is TGTGCCCGGAGTTTATTAAAAGAGACCCAGTACTTC.

The rearrangement links TRBV11-3 to TRBJ2-7, with 13 positions matching TRBD2. Germline V lookup: CDR1 SGHNT, CDR2 YENEEA. The CDR3 runs to 16 residues. The trim removed 5 bases at V and 7 bases at J, leaving 11 bases unmatched. The CDR3 spells CASSIPRTSGRGEQYF. DNA of the CDR3: TGTGCCAGCAGCATACCTCGGACTAGCGGGAGAGGGGAGCAGTACTTC.

This clonotype was observed many times. The V call is TRBV12-3 or TRBV12-4, the J call TRBJ1-6; 9 bases match TRBD1. The CDR3 totals 17 residues. V shed 5 bases, J shed 8 bases, and the junction held 13 bases outside the gene matches. For the CDR3, the DNA is TGTGCCAGCAGTCCTAGATATGGGACAGGGTTTTATTCACCCCTCCACTTT. Translating gives CASSPRYGTGFYSPLHF.

The chain is built from TRBV25-1 and TRBJ2-7; TRBD1 aligns across 7 bases. The germline gives CDR1 MGHDK, CDR2 SYGVNS. This CDR3 is built from 16 residues. V was pared by 8 bases and J by 2 bases, with 15 bases of the junction left unmatched. As DNA, the CDR3 is TGTGCCAGCGCCGAAGTAAGTGAGACAGGGACCTACGAGCAGTACTTC. As protein: CASAEVSETGTYEQYF.

The J gene is TRBJ2-1, the V gene TRBV29-1; tentative D call: TRBD1 (6 bases). Germline V gene sequence: CDR1 SQVTM, CDR2 ANQGSEA. V lost 5 bases and J 7 bases, leaving 15 bases between the germline ends. This CDR3 contains 13 residues. In DNA form, the CDR3 reads TGCAGCGTTTTACAGGGTACTAGGAATGAGCAGTTCTTC. It yields the protein CSVLQGTRNEQFF.

This clonotype was found once. This sequence joins TRBV27 and TRBJ2-6; no definite D call. The germline gives CDR1 MNHEY, CDR2 SMNVEV (reference sequence). The CDR3 totals 17 residues. V was shortened by 4 bases and J by 0 bases, with 13 bases between the two germline ends. CDR3 residues: CASSYFGTSSGANVLTF. CDR3 nucleotides: TGTGCCAGCAGTTATTTTGGAACGAGCTCTGGGGCCAACGTCCTGACTTTC.

CDR3: CASSSLEGETQYF. Here the CDR3 DNA reads TGTGCCAGCAGTTCCCTCGAGGGGGAGACCCAGTACTTC. The chain is built from TRBV27 and TRBJ2-5; D tentatively reads TRBD1 or TRBD2 (5 bases each). Trimming removed 4 bases at V and 5 bases at J, with 11 bases between. CDR1 and CDR2 (germline): MNHEY, SMNVEV (reference sequence). The CDR3 has 13 residues.

This clonotype was found many times. This chain uses TRBV7-3 with TRBJ2-3, with 11 positions matching TRBD2. Germline V gene data show CDR1 as SGHTA and CDR2 as FQGTGA. The CDR3 has 13 residues. CDR3: CATGTSGADTQYF. CDR3 DNA: TGTGCTACTGGGACTAGCGGCGCAGATACGCAGTATTTT.

This clonotype was counted many times. The chain joins TRBV5-1 to TRBJ1-1; 9 positions agree with TRBD1. The germline gives CDR1 SGHRS, CDR2 YFSETQ. The V gene end was trimmed by 4 bases and the J gene end by 2 bases; junction bases not matched to a gene: 6. The CDR3 consists of 15 residues. DNA of the CDR3: TGCGCCAGCAGCACCACGGGACAGGGTAACACTGAAGCTTTCTTT. It is translated as CASSTTGQGNTEAFF. Combining the CDR3 with reference TRBV5-1 and TRBJ1-1 gives the whole variable domain KAGVTQTPRYLIKTRGQQVTLSCSPISGHRSVSWYQQTPGQGLQFLFEYFSETQRNKGNFPGRFSGRQFSNSRSEMNVSTLELGDSALYLCASSTTGQGNTEAFFGQGTRLTVV.

The V gene is TRBV2, the J gene TRBJ1-5, with TRBD1 matching 8 bases. Germline lookup yields CDR1 SNHLY and CDR2 FYNNEI. The V and J ends lost 0 bases and 2 bases, in that order; junction bases with no gene match: 6. This CDR3 has 17 residues. The CDR3 DNA reads TGTGCCAGCAGTGAAGCGTGGCAGGGGGCCGGCAATCAGCCCCAGCATTTT. Translation: CASSEAWQGAGNQPQHF.

Details on this clonotype: A much more abundant neighbour one base away suggests this may be a read error. The chain recombines TRBV12-3 or TRBV12-4 with TRBJ2-1; 9 bases fit TRBD1. The ends lost 5 bases at V and 10 bases at J; junction bases unmatched: 9. The CDR3 covers 14 residues. Here the CDR3 DNA reads TGTGCCAGCAGTACACTTGGGACAGGGTTCGAGCAGTTCTTC. As protein: CASSTLGTGFEQFF.

The J gene is TRBJ1-2, the V gene TRBV12-3 or TRBV12-4; TRBD1 aligns across 7 bases. The CDR3 covers 11 residues. The junction had 3 bases not matched to a gene; V was cut back by 6 bases and J by 8 bases. This CDR3 reads CASRTGSGYTF. The CDR3 DNA sequence: TGTGCCAGCAGGACAGGGTCAGGCTACACCTTC.

This clonotype appeared a few times. The chain uses TRBV6-1 and TRBJ2-3, with TRBD2 identical over 8 bases. CDR1 MNHNS and CDR2 SASEGT come from the germline V gene. CDR3 size: 15 residues. Trimming cost V 7 bases and J 4 bases; bases outside gene matches: 10. DNA for the CDR3: TGTGCCAGCACGTCAGCGGGAGTCGGTGCAGATACGCAGTATTTT. Its protein product is CASTSAGVGADTQYF.

In this sample, this clonotype turned up a few times. The chain has TRBV6-1 and TRBJ2-6; no clear D. Germline V lookup: CDR1 MNHNS, CDR2 SASEGT. The CDR3 extends over 13 amino acids. V dropped 6 bases and J dropped 3 bases, with 6 bases sitting between them. CDR3 loop: CASSPFGANVLTF. CDR3 DNA sequence: TGTGCCAGCAGCCCCTTTGGGGCCAACGTCCTGACTTTC.

Details on this clonotype: An end of the junction differs from the germline gene, which may be a read error. CDR3 protein: CACSGDGTGGINERFF. For the CDR3, the DNA is TGTGCCTGCTCCGGGGACGGGACAGGAGGAATCAATGAGCGGTTCTTC. The J gene is TRBJ2-4, the V gene TRBV7-2; TRBD1 aligns across 8 bases. This CDR3 is 16 amino acids long. Per the germline V gene, CDR1 is SGHTA and CDR2 is FQGNSA.

This clonotype came up many times. V and J are TRBV20-1 and TRBJ2-1, with a tentative D call TRBD2 (6 bases). The ends were cut back, 4 bases at V and 4 bases at J, with 11 bases in the middle. Germline assignment: CDR1 DFQATT and CDR2 SNEGSKA (reference sequence). The CDR3 contains 13 residues. The CDR3 DNA follows: TGCAGTGCTACCCGGGGGACTTACAATGAGCAGTTCTTC. It codes for CSATRGTYNEQFF.

This clonotype was counted ten times or more. The chain uses TRBV4-1 and TRBJ1-2, with D unclear. CDR1 MGHRA and CDR2 YSYEKL come from the germline V gene. Trimming cost V 0 bases and J 1 base, with 9 bases left between them. The length of the CDR3 is 15 residues. CDR3 residues: CASSQDRLFNYGYTF. DNA for the CDR3: TGCGCCAGCAGCCAAGACAGGCTCTTTAACTATGGCTACACCTTC.

This clonotype has at least ten counts. The rearrangement joins TRBV9 to TRBJ2-7; 9 bases fit TRBD1. The germline gives CDR1 SGDLS, CDR2 YYNGEE. This CDR3 has 15 amino acids. Germline trimming cut 3 bases from V and 5 bases from J; bases unmatched to any gene: 9. The DNA for the CDR3 is TGTGCCAGCAGCGGATCGACAGGGGGGCTCGACGAGCAGTACTTC. It translates to CASSGSTGGLDEQYF.

Only a few counts were recorded for this clonotype. The chain links TRBV5-5 to TRBJ2-6; D may be TRBD1 (6 bases). In germline, CDR1 is SGHKS, CDR2 YYEKEE (reference sequence). Trimming stripped 2 bases from V and 3 bases from J, with 21 bases between. This CDR3 spans 19 amino acids. The CDR3 DNA reads as TGTGCCAGCAGCTTCAGGGGCAGAGGTGACAACGGTGGGGCCAACGTCCTGACTTTC. It is translated as CASSFRGRGDNGGANVLTF.

This clonotype was observed many times. The chain carries TRBV2 and TRBJ1-3; weak D call: TRBD1 (5 bases). V lost 7 bases to trimming and J lost 4 bases, with 14 bases between them. In germline, CDR1 is SNHLY, CDR2 FYNNEI. This CDR3 spans 14 amino acids. The DNA of the CDR3 is TGTGCCAGCACCCCAAGCAGGGCCGGAAACACCATATATTTT. This gives the protein CASTPSRAGNTIYF.

The CDR3 reads CASGLRTGTGTNTEAFF. For the CDR3, the DNA is TGTGCTAGTGGTCTTCGTACCGGGACAGGGACGAACACTGAAGCTTTCTTT. This chain connects TRBV12-5 to TRBJ1-1; 9 nucleotides line up with TRBD1. Germline loops: CDR1 LGHNT, CDR2 FRNRAP. J gave up 1 base and V 5 bases, and 11 bases lay outside the gene matches. The length of the CDR3 is 17 residues. The whole variable domain, remainder taken from reference TRBV12-5 and TRBJ1-1, is DARVTQTPRHKVTEMGQEVTMRCQPILGHNTVFWYRQTMMQGLELLAYFRNRAPLDDSGMPKDRFSAEMPDATLATLKIQPSEPRDSAVYFCASGLRTGTGTNTEAFFGQGTRLTVV.

This clonotype was observed many times. CDR3 residues: CASSQGGWTDGYTF. In nucleotides, the CDR3 is TGTGCCAGCAGCCAAGGAGGCTGGACGGATGGCTACACCTTC. The chain joins TRBV3-1 to TRBJ1-2; no clear D. This CDR3 comprises 14 residues. Per germline, CDR1 LGHDT and CDR2 YNNKEL (reference sequence). Trimming stripped 1 base from V and 6 bases from J, with 12 bases between.

This clonotype came up many times. The chain has TRBV12-3 or TRBV12-4 and TRBJ1-6; a possible D gene is TRBD1 (6 bases). Trimming pared 3 bases from V and 6 bases from J, leaving 9 bases between. The CDR3 loop spans 14 amino acids. The CDR3 sequence is CASSFGGGNSPLHF. The CDR3 DNA reads as TGTGCCAGCAGTTTCGGAGGGGGTAATTCACCCCTCCACTTT.